This T cell receptor beta chain was captured by sequencing in a study of blood T cell repertoires in COVID-19. Overall study: Whether acute or convalescent, the COVID-19 samples came from the United States, Italy and Spain.

In the original analysis: Amplifying reference gene primers gave estimates of nucleated cell counts. The data were produced by immunoSEQ multiplex PCR, yet TCRdb's version contains in-frame clones alone and is incomplete. V and J calls and clone size are copied from that table; D and trimming were computed from the DNA. The table has just over 250,000 clones, 86% seen once. CDR3 length: 20 amino acids. Losses at the gene ends were 0 bases for V and 7 bases for J; bases not matched to a gene: 18. Germline V gene sequence: CDR1 LGHNA, CDR2 YSLEER. This receptor was taken from a man between 40 and 49 years old who had recovered from COVID-19. The chain links TRBV4-3 to TRBJ2-1, with TRBD2 matching over 10 bases. Sequencing was performed on peripheral blood. CDR3 coding DNA: TGCGCCAGCAGCCAAGATTTGAGTAGCGGGGGGCCGGGCTTTTTAAATGAGCAGTTCTTC. Translated: CASSQDLSSGGPGFLNEQFF.